What follows describes a single T cell receptor beta chain. The sample is drawn from a study of cytomegalovirus exposure and HLA in healthy donors. About the study: Of the donors genotyped, approximately 400 in all, about 76% fell in the Caucasian-associated ancestry cluster.

PCR primers comprised 60 Vbeta and 13 Jbeta primers. Data came from immunoSEQ multiplex PCR; TCRdb stores just in-frame clones and leaves some out. Of over 250,000 clones detected, 72% appear once; the ten largest clones hold 2% to 2.5%. Looked up from germline, CDR1 is MGHDK and CDR2 is SYGVNS. This CDR3 spans 16 amino acids. Trimming at V came to 6 bases and at J to 4 bases, leaving 10 bases not matched to a gene. This clonotype was sampled from a female donor in good health and CMV-seronegative. The gene calls are TRBV25-1 and TRBJ1-5; 9 nucleotides align to TRBD1. Source material: PBMCs. The CDR3 is CASRENRGRGNQPQHF. In DNA, the CDR3 is TGTGCCAGCAGAGAGAACAGGGGGCGAGGGAATCAGCCCCAGCATTTT.